This TCR beta chain is drawn from a study of CD8 T cells in ankylosing spondylitis. Each CDR3 protein is one row after TCRdb ran MiXCR on the 5' RACE reads. This sample has nearly 25,000 distinct CDR3 sequences, with roughly 17% found just once. The sequenced sample consisted of blood. The TCR originated in a male donor with ankylosing spondylitis or in good health (not recorded which).

Here the CDR3 DNA reads TGTGCCAGCAGCCCCGGTGGGATAGCCGCTGATACGCAGTATTTT. This sequence encodes CASSPGGIAADTQYF. The rearrangement joins TRBV12-3 or TRBV12-4 to TRBJ2-3; no clear D. Trimming left V 6 bases short and J 6 bases short, with 19 bases between. The CDR3 totals 15 residues.